Shown below are 21 T cell receptor beta chains from a single sample sequenced in a study of blood T cell repertoires in COVID-19 (dated by TCRdb to 2019 to 2021). The protocol used for the library was the immunoSEQ multiplex PCR assay. In TCRdb, the immuneACCESS table is reduced to in-frame sequences with V and J assigned. These tables do not hold every clone; where another copy was compared, an unresolved V gene accounts for under half, and the others remain unexplained. In all, the sample holds around 270,000 clones, and 86% of those were seen once. About 9.2% of the sample lies in the top ten. Material: peripheral blood. All receptors derive from a middle-aged man who had recovered from COVID-19.

The rearrangement links TRBV18 to TRBJ1-2; D might be TRBD1 (5 bases). The CDR3 has 13 amino acids. V lost 6 bases to trimming and J lost 4 bases, with 12 bases between them. Germline values: CDR1 KGHSH, CDR2 LQKENI. The CDR3 DNA reads as TGTGCCAGCTCGTCAGTGGACACCTATGGCTACACCTTC. Translation: CASSSVDTYGYTF.

In regard to this clone: The same CDR3 also results from other DNA sequences found in this sample. The chain uses TRBV11-2 and TRBJ2-7; possible D gene TRBD1, 6 bases. The CDR3 totals 13 residues. Germline V gene lookup returns CDR1 SGHAT and CDR2 FQNNGV. V was pared by 2 bases and J by 5 bases, with 10 bases between. The CDR3 here is CASSLIGQNEQYF. As DNA, the CDR3 is TGTGCCAGCAGCTTAATAGGACAGAACGAGCAGTACTTC. Using reference TRBV11-2 and TRBJ2-7 for the parts outside the CDR3, the full variable domain is EAGVAQSPRYKIIEKRQSVAFWCNPISGHATLYWYQQILGQGPKLLIQFQNNGVVDDSQLPKDRFSAERLKGVDSTLKIQPAKLEDSAVYLCASSLIGQNEQYFGPGTRLTVT.

The chain links TRBV7-9 to TRBJ2-3; 10 bases align to TRBD2. The CDR3 spans 16 residues. The V gene's germline CDR1 is SEHNR and CDR2 FQNEAQ (reference sequence). J lost 2 bases, V lost 5 bases, and 7 bases had no gene match. The CDR3 spells CASSLPLAGDTDTQYF. The CDR3 coding sequence is TGTGCCAGCAGCCTCCCCCTAGCGGGAGACACAGATACGCAGTATTTT. The full variable domain, rest sourced from reference TRBV7-9 and TRBJ2-3, is DTGVSQNPRHKITKRGQNVTFRCDPISEHNRLYWYRQTLGQGPEFLTYFQNEAQLEKSRLLSDRFSAERPKGSFSTLEIQRTEQGDSAMYLCASSLPLAGDTDTQYFGPGTRLTVL.

The sample holds a few counts of this clone. The chain combines TRBV5-4 with TRBJ2-3; the match to TRBD2 covers 8 bases. Germline-derived CDR1 and CDR2 are SGHNT and YYREEE (reference sequence). The CDR3 totals 15 residues. V trimming: 6 bases; J trimming: 2 bases; junction bases outside the gene matches: 8. The CDR3 sequence: CASTMNGGDTDTQYF. CDR3 nucleotide sequence: TGTGCCAGCACAATGAACGGGGGGGACACAGATACGCAGTATTTT.

This clone was observed a single time. V gene TRBV6-5 combines with J gene TRBJ2-7; TRBD2 aligns across 7 bases. V dropped 2 bases and J dropped 2; count of bases not matched to a gene: 9. The germline gives CDR1 MNHEY, CDR2 SVGAGI. CDR3 length: 16 amino acids. The CDR3 DNA reads as TGTGCCAGCAGTTACCTAGTAGCGGGCACCGCCTACGAGCAGTACTTC. The encoded protein is CASSYLVAGTAYEQYF.

The chain recombines TRBV19 with TRBJ1-1; 8 positions agree with TRBD1. V gave up 5 bases and J gave up 4 bases; unmatched junction bases: 6. In germline, CDR1 is LNHDA, CDR2 SQIVND (reference sequence). There are 14 residues in the CDR3. CDR3 nucleotides: TGTGCCAGTAGTTTTCAGGGGGCTAGCACTGAAGCTTTCTTT. This gives the protein CASSFQGASTEAFF.

This clone was recorded only once. The V and J genes are TRBV30 and TRBJ2-7, with D possibly being TRBD2 (6 bases). CDR1 is GTSNPN, CDR2 SVGIG, per germline (reference sequence). V was shortened by 4 bases and J by 7 bases, with 17 bases between the two germline ends. The CDR3 has 13 residues. The CDR3 loop is CAWTGTGDGEQYF. The CDR3 nucleotides read TGTGCCTGGACGGGGACTGGAGACGGGGAGCAGTACTTC. The whole variable domain, filled in from reference TRBV30 and TRBJ2-7, reads SQTIHQWPATLVQPVGSPLSLECTVEGTSNPNLYWYRQAAGRGLQLLFYSVGIGQISSEVPQNLSASRPQDRQFILSSKKLLLSDSGFYLCAWTGTGDGEQYFGPGTRLTVT.

The V and J genes are TRBV5-1 and TRBJ2-7; no reliable D call. CDR1 and CDR2 from the germline V gene are SGHRS and YFSETQ. This CDR3 region has 15 residues. V was shortened by 0 bases and J by 0 bases, with 10 bases between the two germline ends. The CDR3: CASSLAPRNSYEQYF. CDR3 in DNA: TGCGCCAGCAGCTTGGCCCCCAGGAACTCCTACGAGCAGTACTTC.

The chain carries TRBV5-6 and TRBJ2-1; unclear D gene. The CDR3 runs 13 residues. The germline gives CDR1 SGHDT, CDR2 YYEEEE. The V end was cut by 3 bases, the J end by 5 bases, with 9 bases between. DNA of the CDR3: TGTGCCAGCAGCTCGGTGTTGAACAATGAGCAGTTCTTC. Its translation: CASSSVLNNEQFF.

The J gene is TRBJ2-1, the V gene TRBV2; 11 nucleotides align to TRBD2. The CDR3 runs 14 residues. V was pared by 6 bases and J by 7 bases, with 5 bases of the junction left unmatched. Germline CDR1 SNHLY, CDR2 FYNNEI. As DNA, the CDR3 is TGTGCCAGCAGGGGGACTAGCGGTCCAAATGAGCAGTTCTTC. It yields the protein CASRGTSGPNEQFF. The entire variable domain, with the rest obtained from reference TRBV2 and TRBJ2-1, is as follows: EPEVTQTPSHQVTQMGQEVILRCVPISNHLYFYWYRQILGQKVEFLVSFYNNEISEKSEIFDDQFSVERPDGSNFTLKIRSTKLEDSAMYFCASRGTSGPNEQFFGPGTRLTVL.

This chain uses TRBV3-1 (or the pseudogene TRBV3-2) with TRBJ2-5; 10 positions match TRBD2. CDR1 is LGHDT and CDR2 is YNNKEL in the germline V gene (reference sequence). Germline trimming cut 1 base from V and 4 bases from J; bases unmatched to any gene: 15. The CDR3 runs to 19 residues. The CDR3 bases are TGTGCCAGCAGCCAAGTTCCGTGGACTAGCGGTTTGGAGGGAGAGACCCAGTACTTC. It codes for CASSQVPWTSGLEGETQYF.

The J gene is TRBJ2-7, the V gene TRBV14, with 7 bases aligning to TRBD1. The CDR3 runs to 16 residues. The V and J ends lost 2 bases and 9 bases, in that order; junction bases with no gene match: 16. Germline V gene sequence: CDR1 SGHDN, CDR2 FVKESK. In nucleotides, the CDR3 is TGTGCCAGCAGCCAAAGGGGGCAGGGCAACTTACGAGGGCAGTACTTC. Translated, it gives CASSQRGQGNLRGQYF.

This clone occurred once. This chain uses TRBV10-3 with TRBJ2-5; D uncertain. Germline V gives CDR1 ENHRY, CDR2 SYGVKD. This CDR3 has 13 residues. Between the trimmed V and J ends, which lost 2 bases and 2 bases, there was a span of 6 bases. In nucleotides, the CDR3 is TGTGCCATCAGTGAGACAGTACAAGAGACCCAGTACTTC. This codes for CAISETVQETQYF.

The V gene is TRBV7-8, the J gene TRBJ2-5; tentatively, D is TRBD2 (5 bases). V shed 1 base and J shed 5 bases, with 17 bases lying between them. The CDR3 is 16 amino acids. Germline loops: CDR1 SGHVS, CDR2 FQNEAQ. CDR3 region: CASSLEGTGVLETQYF. The CDR3 region has the DNA TGTGCCAGCAGCTTAGAAGGAACCGGGGTACTGGAGACCCAGTACTTC.

This clone occurred a few times. This chain connects TRBV7-2 to TRBJ1-2; the D is unclear. The CDR3 is made up of 14 amino acids. Germline CDR1 and CDR2: SGHTA and FQGNSA. The V end lost 1 base, the J end lost 5 bases, and 11 bases lay between the germline ends. CDR3 sequence (DNA): TGTGCCAGCAGCTTAGGACCCTGGGAGTATGGCTACACCTTC. Its protein product is CASSLGPWEYGYTF.

The rearrangement joins TRBV3-1 (or the pseudogene TRBV3-2) to TRBJ2-5, with 9 bases matching TRBD2. V was pared by 5 bases and J by 7 bases, with 8 bases of the junction left unmatched. The CDR3 sequence is 14 residues long. Germline CDR1 reads LGHDT; CDR2 reads YNNKEL (reference sequence). The CDR3 DNA sequence: TGTGCCAGCAGCTGGGCGGGGGGGGCCAGGACCCAGTACTTC. This encodes CASSWAGGARTQYF.

This chain joins TRBV2 and TRBJ1-5; no clear D gene. Trimming left V 2 bases short and J 1 base short, with 12 bases between. The CDR3 has 16 residues. The germline V gene has CDR1 SNHLY and CDR2 FYNNEI. The DNA of the CDR3 is TGTGCCAGCAGTGAACGGGCGGGGTTGAGCAATCAGCCCCAGCATTTT. Residues: CASSERAGLSNQPQHF.

This sequence joins TRBV6-5 and TRBJ2-1; 9 bases are shared with TRBD2. Germline V gene lookup returns CDR1 MNHEY and CDR2 SVGAGI. The CDR3 consists of 13 residues. J gave up 5 bases and V 6 bases, and 2 bases lay outside the gene matches. The CDR3 is CASRASGNNEQFF. CDR3 nucleotides: TGTGCCAGCAGGGCTAGCGGGAACAATGAGCAGTTCTTC.

The chain carries TRBV27 and TRBJ1-2, with a possible D match to TRBD1 (6 bases). Germline V CDR1 and CDR2: MNHEY, SMNVEV (reference sequence). This CDR3 is 17 amino acids long. V was clipped by 5 bases and J by 3 bases, with 22 bases between them. CDR3 amino acids: CASSPTSGRGFDYGYTF. CDR3 nucleotide sequence: TGTGCCAGCAGTCCCACCTCGGGCAGGGGATTCGACTATGGCTACACCTTC.

The rearrangement links TRBV6-2 or TRBV6-3 to TRBJ2-5; 7 bases agree with TRBD1. CDR1 is MNHEY and CDR2 is SVGEGT in the germline V gene. V lost 0 bases and J lost 2; bases outside the gene matches: 9. This CDR3 is built from 17 residues. In DNA, the CDR3 is TGTGCCAGCAGTTACTCGATAGGACAGGATAAACAAGAGACCCAGTACTTC. It encodes CASSYSIGQDKQETQYF.

The chain combines TRBV7-2 with TRBJ2-7; TRBD1 might be the D (5 bases). The ends were cut back, 6 bases at V and 2 bases at J, with 17 bases in the middle. The germline CDR1 and CDR2 sequences are SGHTA and FQGNSA. The CDR3 runs to 15 residues. As DNA, the CDR3 is TGTGCCAGCAGTACCGACAGAGGTCCTACCTACGAGCAGTACTTC. It is translated as CASSTDRGPTYEQYF. Combining the CDR3 with reference TRBV7-2 and TRBJ2-7 gives the whole variable domain GAGVSQSPSNKVTEKGKDVELRCDPISGHTALYWYRQSLGQGLEFLIYFQGNSAPDKSGLPSDRFSAERTGGSVSTLTIQRTQQEDSAVYLCASSTDRGPTYEQYFGPGTRLTVT.